This is a list of T cell receptor beta chains from one sample in a study of cytomegalovirus exposure and HLA in healthy donors. Sequencing used immunoSEQ multiplex PCR; TCRdb keeps in-frame clones, though not all of them. The data contain tens of thousands of clones, 85% to 95% of them seen just once; the ten biggest clones take up approximately 1.3%. The sample consisted of PBMCs. These receptors originate from a man between 18 and 35 years old in good health and CMV-seropositive. Both conserved end residues are part of each CDR3. Each record gives: J gene, D gene, V gene, clone size, CDR3 protein, CDR3 DNA. D genes are given only for firm matches. Only part of the rows carry a size: once, few, many, or a class if the clone is expanded.

j_call: TRBJ2-1
d_call: TRBD1
v_call: TRBV2
clone_size: -
cdr3_aa: CASSKETGDNEQFF
cdr3_nt: TGTGCCAGCAGTAAAGAAACAGGGGACAATGAGCAGTTCTTC

j_call: TRBJ2-7
d_call: -
v_call: TRBV6-5
clone_size: -
cdr3_aa: CASTQGLASYEQYF
cdr3_nt: TGTGCCAGCACCCAAGGGCTAGCGTCCTACGAGCAGTACTTC

j_call: TRBJ2-5
d_call: -
v_call: TRBV5-1
clone_size: -
cdr3_aa: CASSLFLAEAETQYF
cdr3_nt: TGCGCCAGCAGCTTGTTCCTAGCAGAGGCGGAGACCCAGTACTTC

j_call: TRBJ2-1
d_call: TRBD1
v_call: TRBV28
clone_size: -
cdr3_aa: CASSPVGQGVNEQFF
cdr3_nt: TGTGCCAGCAGTCCGGTTGGGCAGGGGGTCAATGAGCAGTTCTTC

j_call: TRBJ2-2
d_call: -
v_call: TRBV6-1
clone_size: once
cdr3_aa: CASSEGFGGELFF
cdr3_nt: TGTGCCAGCAGTGAAGGGTTCGGTGGGGAGCTGTTTTTT

j_call: TRBJ2-1
d_call: TRBD1
v_call: TRBV5-6
clone_size: -
cdr3_aa: CASTETGLYNEQFF
cdr3_nt: TGTGCCAGCACCGAGACAGGGTTGTACAATGAGCAGTTCTTC

j_call: TRBJ2-1
d_call: TRBD2
v_call: TRBV29-1
clone_size: -
cdr3_aa: CSVDAGTSDFDEQFF
cdr3_nt: TGCAGCGTTGATGCCGGGACTAGTGATTTCGATGAGCAGTTCTTC

j_call: TRBJ2-3
d_call: -
v_call: TRBV11-1
clone_size: -
cdr3_aa: CASSSVGTDTQYF
cdr3_nt: TGTGCCAGCAGCTCAGTGGGCACAGATACGCAGTATTTT

j_call: TRBJ2-5
d_call: TRBD2
v_call: TRBV27
clone_size: -
cdr3_aa: CASSWTRAETQYF
cdr3_nt: TGTGCCAGCAGTTGGACTAGGGCGGAGACCCAGTACTTC

j_call: TRBJ2-3
d_call: TRBD2
v_call: TRBV5-1
clone_size: -
cdr3_aa: CASSPTGTSSTDTQYF
cdr3_nt: TGCGCCAGCAGCCCGACCGGGACTAGCAGTACAGATACGCAGTATTTT

j_call: TRBJ2-1
d_call: -
v_call: TRBV5-1
clone_size: -
cdr3_aa: CASSFASGSGGNEQFF
cdr3_nt: TGCGCCAGCAGCTTTGCGTCCGGGAGTGGTGGCAATGAGCAGTTCTTC

j_call: TRBJ2-3
d_call: TRBD2
v_call: TRBV2
clone_size: -
cdr3_aa: CASSRLAGGPDTQYF
cdr3_nt: TGTGCCAGCAGCAGACTAGCGGGAGGACCAGATACGCAGTATTTT

j_call: TRBJ1-1
d_call: -
v_call: TRBV7-9
clone_size: -
cdr3_aa: CASSFGGGSEAFF
cdr3_nt: TGTGCCAGCAGCTTTGGGGGGGGATCTGAAGCTTTCTTT

j_call: TRBJ2-3
d_call: TRBD2
v_call: TRBV6-5
clone_size: -
cdr3_aa: CASRPTAGGGSGRYF
cdr3_nt: TGTGCCAGCAGACCAACGGCAGGGGGGGGTAGCGGGAGGTATTTT

j_call: TRBJ1-1
d_call: TRBD1
v_call: TRBV5-4
clone_size: -
cdr3_aa: CASSISQGMNTEAFF
cdr3_nt: TGTGCCAGCAGCATATCACAGGGGATGAACACTGAAGCTTTCTTT

j_call: TRBJ2-3
d_call: -
v_call: TRBV5-5
clone_size: -
cdr3_aa: CASKTWGGADTQYF
cdr3_nt: TGTGCCAGTAAAACGTGGGGCGGGGCGGATACGCAGTATTTT

j_call: TRBJ2-7
d_call: TRBD2
v_call: TRBV5-4
clone_size: -
cdr3_aa: CASSLGLAIVDEQYF
cdr3_nt: TGTGCCAGCAGCTTGGGACTAGCGATAGTCGACGAGCAGTACTTC

j_call: TRBJ1-2
d_call: TRBD1
v_call: TRBV9
clone_size: -
cdr3_aa: CASSVGTGNGYTF
cdr3_nt: TGTGCCAGCAGCGTCGGGACAGGGAATGGCTACACCTTC

j_call: TRBJ2-3
d_call: TRBD2
v_call: TRBV19
clone_size: -
cdr3_aa: CASSSLAADTQYF
cdr3_nt: TGTGCCAGTAGTAGTCTAGCGGCAGATACGCAGTATTTT

j_call: TRBJ2-7
d_call: -
v_call: TRBV9
clone_size: -
cdr3_aa: CASSPRGTPGEQYF
cdr3_nt: TGTGCCAGCAGCCCCCGAGGCACCCCCGGGGAGCAGTACTTC

j_call: TRBJ2-7
d_call: -
v_call: TRBV5-4
clone_size: -
cdr3_aa: CASSLGEKQYF
cdr3_nt: TGTGCCAGCAGCTTGGGGGAGAAGCAGTACTTC

j_call: TRBJ2-1
d_call: -
v_call: TRBV19
clone_size: -
cdr3_aa: CASSIDDYTYNEQFF
cdr3_nt: TGTGCCAGTAGTATAGATGACTACACTTACAATGAGCAGTTCTTC

j_call: TRBJ1-1
d_call: -
v_call: TRBV27
clone_size: medium-sized
cdr3_aa: CATPGEAFF
cdr3_nt: TGTGCCACCCCGGGTGAAGCTTTCTTT

j_call: TRBJ2-1
d_call: TRBD1
v_call: TRBV4-1
clone_size: -
cdr3_aa: CASSPETGPYYNEQFF
cdr3_nt: TGCGCCAGCAGCCCTGAGACAGGGCCTTACTACAATGAGCAGTTCTTC

j_call: TRBJ1-2
d_call: -
v_call: TRBV7-9
clone_size: -
cdr3_aa: CASSLGANYGYTF
cdr3_nt: TGTGCCAGCAGCTTAGGGGCCAACTATGGCTACACCTTC

j_call: TRBJ2-1
d_call: -
v_call: TRBV11-1
clone_size: -
cdr3_aa: CASSSQGNEQFF
cdr3_nt: TGTGCCAGCAGCTCTCAGGGAAATGAGCAGTTCTTC

j_call: TRBJ2-7
d_call: TRBD2
v_call: TRBV6-1
clone_size: -
cdr3_aa: CASSRLAITYEQYF
cdr3_nt: TGTGCCAGCAGTCGACTAGCGATAACCTACGAGCAGTACTTC

j_call: TRBJ2-2
d_call: TRBD1
v_call: TRBV11-3
clone_size: -
cdr3_aa: CASSLVGTGVTGELFF
cdr3_nt: TGTGCCAGCAGCTTAGTCGGGACAGGGGTCACCGGGGAGCTGTTTTTT

j_call: TRBJ1-1
d_call: -
v_call: TRBV5-1
clone_size: -
cdr3_aa: CASSQTGEKAFF
cdr3_nt: TGCGCCAGCAGTCAGACGGGGGAAAAAGCTTTCTTT

j_call: TRBJ1-1
d_call: TRBD1
v_call: TRBV6-5
clone_size: -
cdr3_aa: CASSYSGQGSEAFF
cdr3_nt: TGTGCCAGCAGTTACTCGGGACAGGGGTCTGAAGCTTTCTTT

j_call: TRBJ1-1
d_call: -
v_call: TRBV19
clone_size: once
cdr3_aa: CASSISPSVTEAFF
cdr3_nt: TGTGCCAGTAGTATTAGCCCGTCCGTAACTGAAGCTTTCTTT

j_call: TRBJ2-1
d_call: TRBD2
v_call: TRBV5-1
clone_size: -
cdr3_aa: CASSGAGGPFYNEQFF
cdr3_nt: TGCGCCAGCTCCGGGGCGGGGGGTCCCTTCTACAATGAGCAGTTCTTC

j_call: TRBJ1-5
d_call: -
v_call: TRBV7-2
clone_size: few
cdr3_aa: CASSLGVREGQPQHF
cdr3_nt: TGTGCCAGCAGCTTAGGGGTCAGGGAAGGACAGCCCCAGCATTTT

j_call: TRBJ2-3
d_call: -
v_call: TRBV11-3
clone_size: -
cdr3_aa: CASSLGGTDTQYF
cdr3_nt: TGTGCCAGCAGCTTAGGCGGCACAGATACGCAGTATTTT

j_call: TRBJ2-2
d_call: -
v_call: TRBV21-1
clone_size: -
cdr3_aa: CASSNRDTYTGELFF
cdr3_nt: TGTGCCAGCAGCAACCGGGACACATACACCGGGGAGCTGTTTTTT

j_call: TRBJ1-5
d_call: TRBD1
v_call: TRBV19
clone_size: once
cdr3_aa: CASRTGISNQPQHF
cdr3_nt: TGTGCCAGCAGGACAGGGATAAGCAATCAGCCCCAGCATTTT

j_call: TRBJ1-2
d_call: TRBD1
v_call: TRBV5-1
clone_size: -
cdr3_aa: CASKTGSPSLYGYTF
cdr3_nt: TGCGCCAGCAAGACAGGGAGTCCGTCTCTCTATGGCTACACCTTC

j_call: TRBJ2-6
d_call: -
v_call: TRBV2
clone_size: -
cdr3_aa: CASSEYPGQGANVLTF
cdr3_nt: TGTGCCAGCAGCGAATATCCGGGACAAGGGGCCAACGTCCTGACTTTC

j_call: TRBJ1-6
d_call: TRBD1
v_call: TRBV10-1
clone_size: -
cdr3_aa: CASRETGAFRSPLHF
cdr3_nt: TGCGCCAGCAGAGAGACAGGGGCGTTTCGTTCACCCCTCCACTTT

j_call: TRBJ2-2
d_call: -
v_call: TRBV2
clone_size: -
cdr3_aa: CASSGGNTGELFF
cdr3_nt: TGTGCCAGCAGTGGCGGGAACACCGGGGAGCTGTTTTTT

j_call: TRBJ2-6
d_call: TRBD2
v_call: TRBV5-4
clone_size: -
cdr3_aa: CASSPAGESLSGANVLTF
cdr3_nt: TGTGCCAGCAGCCCGGCGGGGGAGAGTCTGTCTGGGGCCAACGTCCTGACTTTC

j_call: TRBJ2-5
d_call: TRBD1
v_call: TRBV27
clone_size: -
cdr3_aa: CASSRQGRKETQYF
cdr3_nt: TGTGCCAGCAGTCGACAGGGAAGAAAAGAGACCCAGTACTTC

j_call: TRBJ2-2
d_call: TRBD2
v_call: TRBV15
clone_size: -
cdr3_aa: CATSRLAGDTGELFF
cdr3_nt: TGTGCCACCAGCAGACTAGCGGGAGACACCGGGGAGCTGTTTTTT

j_call: TRBJ1-1
d_call: -
v_call: TRBV27
clone_size: -
cdr3_aa: CASSPVPLTGNTEAFF
cdr3_nt: TGTGCCAGCAGTCCCGTCCCCCTGACGGGGAACACTGAAGCTTTCTTT

j_call: TRBJ2-3
d_call: TRBD1
v_call: TRBV5-1
clone_size: -
cdr3_aa: CASGTGPADTQYF
cdr3_nt: TGCGCCAGCGGGACAGGGCCGGCAGATACGCAGTATTTT

j_call: TRBJ2-2
d_call: -
v_call: TRBV10-3
clone_size: -
cdr3_aa: CATQQGDQNTGELFF
cdr3_nt: TGTGCCACACAGCAGGGCGATCAGAACACCGGGGAGCTGTTTTTT

j_call: TRBJ1-2
d_call: -
v_call: TRBV5-6
clone_size: -
cdr3_aa: CASSLVWVASPYGYTF
cdr3_nt: TGTGCCAGCAGCTTGGTTTGGGTAGCGAGTCCCTATGGCTACACCTTC

j_call: TRBJ2-5
d_call: -
v_call: TRBV7-9
clone_size: -
cdr3_aa: CASSLRLTGGETQYF
cdr3_nt: TGTGCCAGCAGCTTACGCTTGACGGGTGGCGAGACCCAGTACTTC

j_call: TRBJ2-3
d_call: TRBD2
v_call: TRBV7-9
clone_size: -
cdr3_aa: CASSPSGSTDTQYF
cdr3_nt: TGTGCCAGCAGCCCTAGCGGGAGCACAGATACGCAGTATTTT

j_call: TRBJ1-2
d_call: -
v_call: TRBV6-5
clone_size: -
cdr3_aa: CASSRITETYGYTF
cdr3_nt: TGTGCCAGCAGTCGGATAACAGAGACCTATGGCTACACCTTC

j_call: TRBJ1-3
d_call: TRBD1
v_call: TRBV5-1
clone_size: -
cdr3_aa: CASSTLQGAGGNTIYF
cdr3_nt: TGCGCCAGCAGCACTTTACAGGGGGCAGGTGGAAACACCATATATTTT

j_call: TRBJ2-7
d_call: -
v_call: TRBV5-1
clone_size: -
cdr3_aa: CASSLDPSTGAYEQYF
cdr3_nt: TGCGCCAGCAGCTTGGATCCATCGACGGGGGCCTACGAGCAGTACTTC

j_call: TRBJ1-2
d_call: TRBD1
v_call: TRBV29-1
clone_size: -
cdr3_aa: CSVADRDFSYTF
cdr3_nt: TGCAGCGTCGCGGACAGGGACTTCAGCTACACCTTC

j_call: TRBJ2-1
d_call: TRBD2
v_call: TRBV10-3
clone_size: -
cdr3_aa: CAISLAGQYNEQFF
cdr3_nt: TGTGCCATCAGCCTAGCGGGGCAGTACAATGAGCAGTTCTTC

j_call: TRBJ2-7
d_call: -
v_call: TRBV21-1
clone_size: -
cdr3_aa: CASSKVAGSYEQYF
cdr3_nt: TGTGCCAGCAGCAAAGTCGCGGGCTCCTACGAGCAGTACTTC

j_call: TRBJ2-3
d_call: TRBD2
v_call: TRBV7-7
clone_size: -
cdr3_aa: CASSSGLAGRRSTDTQYF
cdr3_nt: TGTGCTAGCAGCTCCGGACTAGCGGGAAGGAGGAGCACAGATACGCAGTATTTT

j_call: TRBJ2-3
d_call: -
v_call: TRBV10-3
clone_size: -
cdr3_aa: CAISEGGITDTQYF
cdr3_nt: TGTGCCATCAGTGAAGGCGGGATCACAGATACGCAGTATTTT